What follows are 5 T cell receptor beta chains derived from one specimen sequenced in a study of somatic mutations in cytotoxic T cells in rheumatoid arthritis. The protocol was immunoSEQ multiplex PCR, while the TCRdb copy is restricted to in-frame clones and leaves out a portion. In the table there are some 30,000 clones, around 90% of which are singletons. The sample comprised CD8+ T cells sorted from blood. The receptors shown here come from an adult with rheumatoid arthritis.

J is TRBJ2-7 and V is TRBV7-9; 10 bases fit TRBD1. The J segment lost 5 bases and the V segment lost 5 bases, leaving 6 bases of the junction unmatched. The CDR3 runs to 14 residues. Looked up from germline, CDR1 is SEHNR and CDR2 is FQNEAQ (reference sequence). The CDR3 coding sequence is TGTGCCAGCAGCCCCGGGACAGGGGTGGACGAGCAGTACTTC. Its protein product is CASSPGTGVDEQYF.

The genes are TRBV6-1 and TRBJ2-2; perhaps TRBD2 as D (5 bases). Germline V CDR1 and CDR2: MNHNS, SASEGT. This CDR3 region has 15 residues. V was clipped by 2 bases and J by 3 bases, with 10 bases between them. The CDR3 bases are TGTGCCAGCAGTGAAAGTCTGGGAGACACCGGGGAGCTGTTTTTT. This translates into CASSESLGDTGELFF.

The table lists this clone with a count of one. The rearrangement joins TRBV19 to TRBJ1-1; a possible D gene is TRBD1 (6 bases). CDR3 length: 16 residues. V lost 2 bases to trimming and J lost 3 bases, with 16 bases between them. Germline V gives CDR1 LNHDA, CDR2 SQIVND (reference sequence). In DNA, the CDR3 is TGTGCCAGTAGTATAAGATACAGGGTCGAGGACACTGAAGCTTTCTTT. It codes for CASSIRYRVEDTEAFF.

CDR3 bases: TGTGCCAGCAGCGTAGGTGTGGGAGACACAGATACGCAGTATTTT. Residues: CASSVGVGDTDTQYF. The chain links TRBV9 to TRBJ2-3; maybe TRBD2 (5 bases). CDR1 is SGDLS and CDR2 is YYNGEE in the germline V gene. V was pared by 0 bases and J by 2 bases, with 10 bases between. The CDR3 is 15 residues long.

The rearrangement links TRBV28 to TRBJ2-1; no definite D call. CDR3 length: 11 amino acids. The ends were cut back, 3 bases at V and 9 bases at J, with 6 bases in the middle. CDR1 and CDR2 from the germline V gene are MDHEN and SYDVKM. The CDR3 sequence is CASSFGPEQFF. For the CDR3, the DNA is TGTGCCAGCAGTTTCGGTCCTGAGCAGTTCTTC.